Given below is one T cell receptor (beta chain) in context. Germline values: CDR1 SEHNR, CDR2 FQNEAQ (reference sequence). The CDR3 consists of 16 residues. V was clipped by 5 bases and J by 2 bases, with 13 bases between them. These data originate in a study of blood T cell repertoires in COVID-19. Overall study context: Some COVID-19 samples were acute and others convalescent; all came from the United States, Italy and Spain. The cDNA or gDNA used as material had been derived from T cells, B-cell-depleted T cells, or PBMCs.

Per the authors' pipeline: Researchers report that nucleated cell counts were estimated from reference gene primer amplification. Data came from immunoSEQ multiplex PCR; TCRdb stores just in-frame clones and leaves some out. The D gene and trimming were derived from the DNA, and the V and J assignments and clone size from that table. The data contain about 56,000 clones, roughly 86% of them seen just once; the ten biggest clones take up less than 4.5%. The chain combines TRBV7-9 with TRBJ2-6; perhaps TRBD1 as D (6 bases). The source is a man between 45 and 60 years old with active COVID-19. The sample consisted of peripheral blood. CDR3 amino acids: CASSAYRVPGANVLTF. DNA of the CDR3: TGTGCCAGCAGCGCCTACAGGGTGCCTGGGGCCAACGTCCTGACTTTC.